This T cell receptor beta chain came from a study of cytomegalovirus exposure and HLA in healthy donors. PCR employed 60 Vbeta and 13 Jbeta primers. Data came from immunoSEQ multiplex PCR; TCRdb stores just in-frame clones and leaves some out. The table includes 95,000 to 150,000 clones, about 8.6% detected once. CDR3 length equals 15 residues. Germline V gene data show CDR1 as SGHNT and CDR2 as YYREEE (reference sequence). V was pared by 1 base and J by 1 base, with 11 bases between. Whereas donors were nominally healthy upon sampling, unrecorded immune exposures were probable. This TCR was recovered from a woman in her thirties or forties in good health and CMV-seropositive. The V and J genes are TRBV5-4 and TRBJ2-5, with TRBD1 as a possible D gene (6 bases). The sample comprised PBMCs. CDR3 region: CASSLRGQPQETQYF. For the CDR3, the DNA is TGTGCCAGCAGCTTGAGAGGACAGCCCCAAGAGACCCAGTACTTC.